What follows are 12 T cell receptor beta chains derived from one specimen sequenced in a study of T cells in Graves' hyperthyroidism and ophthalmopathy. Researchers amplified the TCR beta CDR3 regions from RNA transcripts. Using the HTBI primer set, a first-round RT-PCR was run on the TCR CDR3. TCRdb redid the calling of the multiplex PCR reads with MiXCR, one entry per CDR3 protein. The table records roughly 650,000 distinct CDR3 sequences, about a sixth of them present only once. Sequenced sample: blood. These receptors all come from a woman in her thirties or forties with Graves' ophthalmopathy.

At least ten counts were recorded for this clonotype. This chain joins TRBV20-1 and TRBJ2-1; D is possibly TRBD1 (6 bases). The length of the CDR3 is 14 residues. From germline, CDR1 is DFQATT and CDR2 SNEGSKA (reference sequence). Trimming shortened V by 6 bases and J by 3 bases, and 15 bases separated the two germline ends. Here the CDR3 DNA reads TGCAGTGCCCCAGGGGTTACGGACTACAATGAGCAGTTCTTC. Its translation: CSAPGVTDYNEQFF.

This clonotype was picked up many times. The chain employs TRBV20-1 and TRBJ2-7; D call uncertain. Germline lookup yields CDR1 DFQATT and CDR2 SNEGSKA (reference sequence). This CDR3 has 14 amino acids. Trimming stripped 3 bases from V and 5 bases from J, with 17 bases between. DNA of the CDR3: TGCAGTGCTAGGCCCTCCCTCCTCCCCAACGAGCAGTACTTC. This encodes CSARPSLLPNEQYF.

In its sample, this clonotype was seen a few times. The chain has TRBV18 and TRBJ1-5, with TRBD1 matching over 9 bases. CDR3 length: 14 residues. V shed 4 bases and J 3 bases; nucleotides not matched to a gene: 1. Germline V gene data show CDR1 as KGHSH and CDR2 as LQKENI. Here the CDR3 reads CASSRDRVNQPQHF. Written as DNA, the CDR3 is TGTGCCAGCTCACGGGACAGGGTCAATCAGCCCCAGCATTTT.

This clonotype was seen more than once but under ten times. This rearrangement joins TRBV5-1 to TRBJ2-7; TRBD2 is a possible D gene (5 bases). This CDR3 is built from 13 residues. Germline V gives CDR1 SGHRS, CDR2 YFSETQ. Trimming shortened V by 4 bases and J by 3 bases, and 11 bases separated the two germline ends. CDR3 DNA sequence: TGCGCCAGCAGCATCGGAGCGGACTACGAGCAGTACTTC. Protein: CASSIGADYEQYF.

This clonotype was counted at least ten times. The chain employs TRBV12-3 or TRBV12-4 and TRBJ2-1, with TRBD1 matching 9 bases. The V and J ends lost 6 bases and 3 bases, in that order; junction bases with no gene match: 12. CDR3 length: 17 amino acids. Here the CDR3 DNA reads TGTGCCAGCAGCACATCCCGGGGACAGGGCAACTACAATGAGCAGTTCTTC. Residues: CASSTSRGQGNYNEQFF.

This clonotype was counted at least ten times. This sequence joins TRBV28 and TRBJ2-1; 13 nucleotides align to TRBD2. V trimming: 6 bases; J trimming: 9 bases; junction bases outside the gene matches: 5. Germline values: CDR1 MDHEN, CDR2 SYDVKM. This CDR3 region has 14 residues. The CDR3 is CASSLTSGRAEQFF. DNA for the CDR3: TGTGCCAGCAGCCTTACTAGCGGGAGGGCTGAGCAGTTCTTC. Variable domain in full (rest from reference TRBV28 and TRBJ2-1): DVKVTQSSRYLVKRTGEKVFLECVQDMDHENMFWYRQDPGLGLRLIYFSYDVKMKEKGDIPEGYSVSREKKERFSLILESASTNQTSMYLCASSLTSGRAEQFFGPGTRLTVL.

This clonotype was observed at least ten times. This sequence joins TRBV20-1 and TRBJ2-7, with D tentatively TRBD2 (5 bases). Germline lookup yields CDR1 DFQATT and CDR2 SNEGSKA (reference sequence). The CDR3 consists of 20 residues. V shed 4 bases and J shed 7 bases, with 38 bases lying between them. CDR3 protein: CSATPQTPPSPQRYLLEQYF. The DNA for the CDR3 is TGCAGTGCTACCCCTCAGACTCCCCCATCCCCTCAGCGGTACCTGTTGGAGCAGTACTTC.

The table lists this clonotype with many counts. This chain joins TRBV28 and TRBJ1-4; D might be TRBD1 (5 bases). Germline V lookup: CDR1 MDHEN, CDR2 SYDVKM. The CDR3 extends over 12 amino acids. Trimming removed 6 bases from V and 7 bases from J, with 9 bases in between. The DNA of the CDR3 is TGTGCCAGCAGGGCAGGGTCTGAAAAACTGTTTTTT. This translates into CASRAGSEKLFF.

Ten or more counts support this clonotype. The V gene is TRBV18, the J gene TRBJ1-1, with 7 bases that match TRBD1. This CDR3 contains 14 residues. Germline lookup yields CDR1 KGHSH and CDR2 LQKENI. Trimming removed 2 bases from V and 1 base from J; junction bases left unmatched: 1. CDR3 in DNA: TGTGCCAGCTCACCATCAGGGGGGAACACTGAAGCTTTCTTT. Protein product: CASSPSGGNTEAFF. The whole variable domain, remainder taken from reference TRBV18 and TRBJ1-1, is NAGVMQNPRHLVRRRGQEARLRCSPMKGHSHVYWYRQLPEEGLKFMVYLQKENIIDESGMPKERFSAEFPKEGPSILRIQQVVRGDSAAYFCASSPSGGNTEAFFGQGTRLTVV.

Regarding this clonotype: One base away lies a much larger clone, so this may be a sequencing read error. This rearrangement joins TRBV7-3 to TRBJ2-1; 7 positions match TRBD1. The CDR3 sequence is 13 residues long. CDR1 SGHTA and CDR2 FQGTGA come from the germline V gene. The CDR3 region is CASSFYRGNVQFF. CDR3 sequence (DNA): TGTGCCAGCAGCTTTTACAGGGGAAATGTGCAGTTCTTC.

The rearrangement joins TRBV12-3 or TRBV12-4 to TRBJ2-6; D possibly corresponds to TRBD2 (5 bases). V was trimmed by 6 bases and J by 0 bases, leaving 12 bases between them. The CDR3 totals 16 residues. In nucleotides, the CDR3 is TGTGCCAGCAGCTCAGGACTGTTCTCTGGGGCCAACGTCCTGACTTTC. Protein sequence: CASSSGLFSGANVLTF.

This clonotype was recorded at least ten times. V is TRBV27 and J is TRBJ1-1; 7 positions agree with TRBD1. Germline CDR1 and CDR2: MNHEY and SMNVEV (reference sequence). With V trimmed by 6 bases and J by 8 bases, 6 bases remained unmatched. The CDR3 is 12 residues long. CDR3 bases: TGTGCCAGCAGCGGGACAGATCAAGAAGCTTTCTTT. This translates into CASSGTDQEAFF.